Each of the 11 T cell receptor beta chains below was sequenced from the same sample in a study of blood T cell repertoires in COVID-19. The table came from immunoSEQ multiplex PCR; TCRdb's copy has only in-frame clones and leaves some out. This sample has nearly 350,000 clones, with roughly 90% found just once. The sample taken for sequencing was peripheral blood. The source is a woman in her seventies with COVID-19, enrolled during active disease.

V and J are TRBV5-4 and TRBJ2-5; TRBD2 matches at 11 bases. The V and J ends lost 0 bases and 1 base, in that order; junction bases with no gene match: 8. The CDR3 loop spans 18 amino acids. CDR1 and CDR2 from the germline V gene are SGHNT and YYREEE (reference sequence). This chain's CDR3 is CASSLEVAGGLGQETQYF. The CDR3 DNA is TGTGCCAGCAGCTTGGAAGTAGCGGGGGGGTTAGGCCAAGAGACCCAGTACTTC.

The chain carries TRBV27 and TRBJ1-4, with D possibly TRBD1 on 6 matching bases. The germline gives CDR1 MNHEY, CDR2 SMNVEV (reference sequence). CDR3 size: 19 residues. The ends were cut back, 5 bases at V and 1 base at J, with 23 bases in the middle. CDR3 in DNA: TGTGCCAGCAGTCCCCTACAACAATACAGGGAAGGAACTAATGAAAAACTGTTTTTT. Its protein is CASSPLQQYREGTNEKLFF.

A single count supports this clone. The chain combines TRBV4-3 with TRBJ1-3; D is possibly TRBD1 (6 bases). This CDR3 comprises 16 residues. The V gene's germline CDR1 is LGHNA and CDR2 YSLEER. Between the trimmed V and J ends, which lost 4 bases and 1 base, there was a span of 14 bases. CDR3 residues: CASSPGGPYSGNTIYF. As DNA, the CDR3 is TGCGCCAGCAGCCCGGGGGGCCCGTATTCTGGAAACACCATATATTTT.

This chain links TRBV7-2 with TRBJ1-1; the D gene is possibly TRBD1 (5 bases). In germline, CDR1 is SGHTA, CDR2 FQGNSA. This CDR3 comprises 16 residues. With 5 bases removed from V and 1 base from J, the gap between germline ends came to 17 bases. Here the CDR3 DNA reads TGTGCCAGCAGCCCGCAGGGCGGCCTTGGGAACACTGAAGCTTTCTTT. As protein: CASSPQGGLGNTEAFF.

CDR3 amino acids: CATSELEGTQYF. The CDR3 coding sequence is TGTGCCACCAGTGAACTAGAGGGGACCCAGTACTTC. This chain connects TRBV24-1 to TRBJ2-5, with a possible D match to TRBD2 (5 bases). There are 12 residues in the CDR3. Germline V gene lookup returns CDR1 KGHDR and CDR2 SFDVKD. Trimming cost V 4 bases and J 7 bases, with 9 bases left between them.

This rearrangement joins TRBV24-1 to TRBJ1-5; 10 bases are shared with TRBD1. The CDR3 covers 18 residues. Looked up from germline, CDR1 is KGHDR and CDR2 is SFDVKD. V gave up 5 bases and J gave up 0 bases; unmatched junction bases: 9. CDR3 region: CATSGRDRGPYSNQPQHF. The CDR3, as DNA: TGTGCCACCAGTGGCCGGGACAGGGGTCCCTATAGCAATCAGCCCCAGCATTTT.

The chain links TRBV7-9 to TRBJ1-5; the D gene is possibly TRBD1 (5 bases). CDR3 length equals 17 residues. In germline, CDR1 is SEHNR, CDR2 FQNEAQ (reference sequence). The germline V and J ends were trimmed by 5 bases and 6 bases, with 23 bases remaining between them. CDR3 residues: CASSPLAGTFGGQPQHF. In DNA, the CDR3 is TGTGCCAGCAGCCCCCTCGCCGGGACTTTCGGGGGTCAGCCCCAGCATTTT.

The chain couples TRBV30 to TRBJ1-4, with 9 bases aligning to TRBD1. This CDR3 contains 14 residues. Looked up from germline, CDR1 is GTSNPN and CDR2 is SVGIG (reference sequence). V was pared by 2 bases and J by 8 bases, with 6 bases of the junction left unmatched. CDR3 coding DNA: TGTGCCTGGAGTCCTACAGGGGGCAGGGAAAAACTGTTTTTT. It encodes CAWSPTGGREKLFF.

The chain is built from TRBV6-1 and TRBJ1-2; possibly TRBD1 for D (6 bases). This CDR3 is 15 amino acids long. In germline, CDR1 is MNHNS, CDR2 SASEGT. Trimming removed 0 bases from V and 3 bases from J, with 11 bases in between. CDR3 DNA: TGTGCCAGCAGTGAAGCTAACAGGGTGGACTATGGCTACACCTTC. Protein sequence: CASSEANRVDYGYTF.

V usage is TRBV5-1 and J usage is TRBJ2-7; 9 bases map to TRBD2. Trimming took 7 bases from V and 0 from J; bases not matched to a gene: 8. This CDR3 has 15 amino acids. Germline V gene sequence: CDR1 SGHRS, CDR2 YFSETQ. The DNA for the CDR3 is TGCGCCAGCGGACCTAGCGGGGTACTCTCCTACGAGCAGTACTTC. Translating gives CASGPSGVLSYEQYF.

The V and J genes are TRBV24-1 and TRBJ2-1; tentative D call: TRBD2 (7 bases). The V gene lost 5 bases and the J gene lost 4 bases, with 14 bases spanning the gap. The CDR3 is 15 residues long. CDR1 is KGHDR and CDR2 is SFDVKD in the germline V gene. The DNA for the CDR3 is TGTGCCACCAGTGGTGCGGGGGCCGAGTACAATGAGCAGTTCTTC. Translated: CATSGAGAEYNEQFF.